A single sample is the source of the 21 T cell receptor beta chains below, sequenced in a study of human T cells and chemical hapten exposure. TCRdb recomputed calls from the RACE reads with MiXCR, one row per CDR3 protein. The sample yields roughly 96,000 distinct CDR3 sequences, about 9.3% seen once. Sample time point: patch test 2, 6 weeks after DPC sensitization. Treatment in this sample: therapeutic diphenylcyclopropenone sensitization with weekly scalp DPC. The sequences come from whole blood, collected in connection with sensitization to the hapten diphenylcyclopropenone (DPC). The receptor source for this set is a woman aged 40 to 50 with alopecia areata. Some clones in this sample may be carry-over from other donors' samples.

This clonotype was seen repeatedly, ten times or more. The V gene is TRBV6-6, the J gene TRBJ1-2; no definite D call. The CDR3 runs 13 residues. Trimming took 2 bases from V and 2 from J, leaving 6 bases between them. CDR1 MNHNY and CDR2 SVGAGI come from the germline V gene (reference sequence). CDR3 in amino acids: CASSYDGNYGYTF. For the CDR3, the DNA is TGTGCCAGCAGTTACGACGGGAACTATGGCTACACCTTC.

This clonotype was observed many times. CDR3 DNA sequence: TGCAGCGTACAGGAGCTTAGCACAGATACGCAGTATTTT. Translated, it gives CSVQELSTDTQYF. This chain uses TRBV29-1 with TRBJ2-3; D possibly corresponds to TRBD1 (5 bases). CDR1 and CDR2 from the germline V gene are SQVTM and ANQGSEA. Trimming took off 6 bases at V and 0 bases at J, with 10 bases between the two ends. The CDR3 spans 13 residues.

The V and J genes are TRBV11-3 and TRBJ2-1; possible D gene TRBD2, 5 bases. This CDR3 comprises 16 residues. Trimming stripped 5 bases from V and 7 bases from J, with 21 bases between. Per the germline V gene, CDR1 is SGHNT and CDR2 is YENEEA. CDR3 nucleotides: TGTGCCAGCAGCCCCGGCGGATCCGGGATACGAAATGAGCAGTTCTTC. It encodes CASSPGGSGIRNEQFF.

The sample holds a few counts of this clonotype. The chain uses TRBV9 and TRBJ2-7; D perhaps matches TRBD2 (5 bases). Germline CDR1 reads SGDLS; CDR2 reads YYNGEE. V was trimmed by 2 bases and J by 3 bases, leaving 18 bases between them. The CDR3 spans 16 residues. The CDR3 here is CASSVDGRTLVYEQYF. DNA for the CDR3: TGTGCCAGCAGCGTGGACGGACGGACTTTGGTCTACGAGCAGTACTTC.

Only a few counts were recorded for this clonotype. The chain is built from TRBV9 and TRBJ2-3; the D gene is possibly TRBD2 (6 bases). CDR1 and CDR2 from the germline V gene are SGDLS and YYNGEE. V shed 3 bases and J shed 6 bases, with 14 bases lying between them. CDR3 length: 14 residues. CDR3 nucleotides: TGTGCCAGCAGCGCAAATGAACGGGGGGATACGCAGTATTTT. This translates into CASSANERGDTQYF. The full variable domain, in which reference TRBV9 and TRBJ2-3 provide the parts outside the CDR3, is DSGVTQTPKHLITATGQRVTLRCSPRSGDLSVYWYQQSLDQGLQFLIQYYNGEERAKGNILERFSAQQFPDLHSELNLSSLELGDSALYFCASSANERGDTQYFGPGTRLTVL.

This clonotype turned up a few times. The rearrangement uses TRBV7-3 and TRBJ1-1; no clear D. This CDR3 contains 15 residues. Deletions cut 1 base from V and 6 bases from J, with 15 bases between. Germline CDR1 and CDR2: SGHTA and FQGTGA. The CDR3 loop is CASSLNSDTWSEAFF. CDR3 DNA sequence: TGTGCCAGCAGCTTAAACAGCGACACCTGGTCTGAAGCTTTCTTT.

This CDR3 reads CASSLGQTVLIEQYF. CDR3 nucleotides: TGTGCCAGCAGCCTGGGACAGACGGTCCTTATCGAGCAGTACTTC. The J gene is TRBJ2-7, the V gene TRBV11-2; TRBD1 matches at 7 bases. The CDR3 totals 15 residues. Germline CDR1 reads SGHAT; CDR2 reads FQNNGV. V gave up 5 bases and J gave up 6 bases; unmatched junction bases: 13.

This clonotype was counted ten times or more. V usage is TRBV5-4 and J usage is TRBJ2-5, with TRBD2 as a possible D gene (6 bases). In germline, CDR1 is SGHNT, CDR2 YYREEE (reference sequence). V was shortened by 2 bases and J by 4 bases, with 15 bases between the two germline ends. The CDR3 totals 15 residues. CDR3 DNA sequence: TGTGCCAGCAGCTTATCATCAGGGACTGGAGAGACCCAGTACTTC. It specifies CASSLSSGTGETQYF.

This clonotype was seen more than once but under ten times. V gene TRBV27 combines with J gene TRBJ2-2; no firm D call. Deletions cut 2 bases from V and 4 bases from J, with 8 bases between. Germline V gene sequence: CDR1 MNHEY, CDR2 SMNVEV (reference sequence). CDR3 size: 14 residues. This CDR3 is CASSLGDVTGELFF. CDR3 bases: TGTGCCAGCAGTTTAGGGGATGTCACCGGGGAGCTGTTTTTT.

This clonotype has a count of ten or more. J is TRBJ1-1 and V is TRBV20-1; D is possibly TRBD1 (6 bases). The CDR3 has 15 residues. The V end lost 3 bases, the J end lost 0 bases, and 14 bases lay between the germline ends. Germline CDR1 and CDR2: DFQATT and SNEGSKA (reference sequence). The DNA for the CDR3 is TGCAGTGCTAGGCCTCAGGGGAGAATGAACACTGAAGCTTTCTTT. As protein: CSARPQGRMNTEAFF.

This clonotype was detected a few times. The chain employs TRBV18 and TRBJ1-3; D remains unclear. Trimming took off 3 bases at V and 0 bases at J, with 12 bases between the two ends. The CDR3 is 16 residues long. Germline V gives CDR1 KGHSH, CDR2 LQKENI. CDR3 coding DNA: TGTGCCAGCTCACCCGGGCCGCCCGTCTCTGGAAACACCATATATTTT. Its translation: CASSPGPPVSGNTIYF.

This clonotype came up many times. V usage is TRBV6-2 or TRBV6-3 and J usage is TRBJ2-7, with 11 bases lining up with TRBD2. CDR3 length: 15 amino acids. Germline CDR1 and CDR2: MNHEY and SVGEGT. The trim removed 6 bases at V and 2 bases at J, leaving 6 bases unmatched. Here the CDR3 reads CASRETSGRAYEQYF. In DNA, the CDR3 is TGTGCCAGCAGGGAAACTAGCGGGAGAGCCTACGAGCAGTACTTC.

The chain is built from TRBV19 and TRBJ2-5; 9 bases align to TRBD1. This CDR3 spans 13 amino acids. Trimming cost V 4 bases and J 6 bases; bases outside gene matches: 3. Germline V gene sequence: CDR1 LNHDA, CDR2 SQIVND (reference sequence). The CDR3: CASSRDRAKTQYF. CDR3 nucleotide sequence: TGTGCCAGTAGTAGGGACAGGGCAAAGACCCAGTACTTC.

This clonotype was detected many times. The chain carries TRBV20-1 and TRBJ2-5, with 10 bases matching TRBD2. The CDR3 sequence is 18 residues long. The trim removed 0 bases at V and 4 bases at J, leaving 14 bases unmatched. In germline, CDR1 is DFQATT, CDR2 SNEGSKA (reference sequence). CDR3 region: CSARDRASGSRISETQYF. The CDR3 nucleotides read TGCAGTGCTAGAGATCGGGCTAGCGGGAGCCGCATTTCAGAGACCCAGTACTTC.

The chain combines TRBV10-3 with TRBJ2-3, with 7 bases that match TRBD2. V dropped 3 bases and J dropped 3; count of bases not matched to a gene: 6. Germline V gene lookup returns CDR1 ENHRY and CDR2 SYGVKD. The CDR3 sequence is 15 residues long. The CDR3 coding sequence is TGTGCCATCAGTGAACCCCAGGGAGGGACAGATACGCAGTATTTT. This codes for CAISEPQGGTDTQYF.

The chain uses TRBV19 and TRBJ2-1; 13 bases fit TRBD2. This CDR3 region has 16 residues. The germline CDR1 and CDR2 sequences are LNHDA and SQIVND (reference sequence). Trimming removed 7 bases from V and 5 bases from J; junction bases left unmatched: 8. The CDR3 coding sequence is TGTGCCAGTACCGGACTAGCGGGAGTAGTGAACAATGAGCAGTTCTTC. As protein: CASTGLAGVVNNEQFF.

The CDR3 region has the DNA TGCGCCAGCAGCCAAGAGCAGGGGATCGGCGGCAATGAGCAGTTCTTC. Translated, it gives CASSQEQGIGGNEQFF. The V gene is TRBV4-3, the J gene TRBJ2-1; TRBD1 might be the D (6 bases). CDR3 length: 16 amino acids. V dropped 0 bases and J dropped 6 bases, with 15 bases sitting between them. CDR1 and CDR2 from the germline V gene are LGHNA and YSLEER.

This clonotype was observed many times. The CDR3 bases are TGCAGTGCTACCCCCCGTGGGCTAGTCTCCTACAATGAGCAGTTCTTC. This translates into CSATPRGLVSYNEQFF. The chain recombines TRBV20-1 with TRBJ2-1; unclear D gene. This CDR3 spans 16 amino acids. V was clipped by 4 bases and J by 0 bases, with 16 bases between them. Germline V gene data show CDR1 as DFQATT and CDR2 as SNEGSKA (reference sequence).

A few counts support this clonotype. The rearrangement joins TRBV4-2 to TRBJ2-1; 8 bases align to TRBD2. Germline values: CDR1 LGHNA, CDR2 YNFKEQ. The CDR3 length is 16 residues. The ends lost 0 bases at V and 3 bases at J; junction bases unmatched: 4. CDR3 in amino acids: CASSQDGSGIYNEQFF. For the CDR3, the DNA is TGTGCCAGCAGCCAAGACGGTAGCGGGATCTACAATGAGCAGTTCTTC.

This clonotype was counted a few times. The rearrangement joins TRBV6-5 to TRBJ1-2; a possible D gene is TRBD1 (6 bases). The ends were cut back, 0 bases at V and 7 bases at J, with 18 bases in the middle. The CDR3 is 16 amino acids. Germline CDR1 MNHEY, CDR2 SVGAGI. The CDR3 loop is CASSYSVQGTHSGYTF. The CDR3, as DNA: TGTGCCAGCAGTTACTCGGTCCAGGGGACTCATAGTGGCTACACCTTC.

This clonotype was observed many times. This chain links TRBV5-4 with TRBJ1-2; no definite D call. Germline V gene lookup returns CDR1 SGHNT and CDR2 YYREEE (reference sequence). V was cut by 4 bases and J by 8 bases, with 18 bases left in between. The CDR3 sequence is 14 residues long. CDR3: CASSPLETPWGYTF. CDR3 nucleotides: TGTGCCAGCAGCCCCCTAGAGACACCCTGGGGCTACACCTTC.